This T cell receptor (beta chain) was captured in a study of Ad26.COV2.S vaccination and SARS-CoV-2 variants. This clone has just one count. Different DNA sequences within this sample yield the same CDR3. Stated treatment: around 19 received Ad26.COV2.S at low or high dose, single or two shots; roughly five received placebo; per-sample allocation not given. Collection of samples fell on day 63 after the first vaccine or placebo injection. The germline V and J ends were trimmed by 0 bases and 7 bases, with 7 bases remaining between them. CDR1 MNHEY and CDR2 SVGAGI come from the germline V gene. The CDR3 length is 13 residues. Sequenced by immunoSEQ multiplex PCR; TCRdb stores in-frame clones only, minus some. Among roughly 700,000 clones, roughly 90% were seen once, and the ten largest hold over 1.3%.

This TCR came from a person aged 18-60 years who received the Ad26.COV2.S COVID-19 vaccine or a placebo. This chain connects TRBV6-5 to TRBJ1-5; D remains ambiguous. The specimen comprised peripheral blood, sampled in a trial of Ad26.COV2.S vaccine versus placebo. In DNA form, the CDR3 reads TGTGCCAGCAGTTACTCGGGATCACAGCCCCAGCATTTT. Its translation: CASSYSGSQPQHF.